One and the same sample provided the 31 T cell receptor beta chains below, sequenced in a study of human versus mouse CDR3 diversity and MHC coevolution. The table came from immunoSEQ multiplex PCR; TCRdb's copy has only in-frame clones and leaves some out. The sample holds 75,000 to 90,000 clones, about 93% seen once. The sequenced material came from naive CD4+ T cells from blood. Subset meaning: CD45RO-negative CD62L-positive naive CD4 T cells. The receptors come from a person aged 25-75 years in good health.

This rearrangement joins TRBV30 to TRBJ1-2; D possibly corresponds to TRBD1 (5 bases). The CDR3 runs to 15 residues. Between the trimmed V and J ends, which lost 5 bases and 7 bases, there was a span of 23 bases. The germline gives CDR1 GTSNPN, CDR2 SVGIG (reference sequence). CDR3 residues: CAWGGSGRGRSGYTF. The CDR3 region has the DNA TGTGCCTGGGGGGGATCAGGGAGGGGACGTTCTGGCTACACCTTC.

The chain is built from TRBV5-1 and TRBJ2-7, with 10 bases that match TRBD1. The V gene end was trimmed by 4 bases and the J gene end by 6 bases; junction bases not matched to a gene: 7. The CDR3 length is 14 residues. Looked up from germline, CDR1 is SGHRS and CDR2 is YFSETQ. The CDR3 protein is CASSPGTGAGEQYF. CDR3 coding DNA: TGCGCCAGCAGCCCCGGGACAGGGGCCGGCGAGCAGTACTTC.

This clone was seen only once. The genes are TRBV19 and TRBJ2-1; possible D gene TRBD2, 5 bases. The CDR3 has 15 amino acids. V was clipped by 9 bases and J by 0 bases, with 15 bases between them. In germline, CDR1 is LNHDA, CDR2 SQIVND (reference sequence). Written as DNA, the CDR3 is TGTGCCAGCGCCCGTTGGGCGGGCTCCTACAATGAGCAGTTCTTC. Translation: CASARWAGSYNEQFF. The variable domain in full, completed from reference TRBV19 and TRBJ2-1, reads DGGITQSPKYLFRKEGQNVTLSCEQNLNHDAMYWYRQDPGQGLRLIYYSQIVNDFQKGDIAEGYSVSREKKESFPLTVTSAQKNPTAFYLCASARWAGSYNEQFFGPGTRLTVL.

The V and J genes are TRBV27 and TRBJ2-1; D call uncertain. There are 12 residues in the CDR3. The V end lost 6 bases, the J end lost 4 bases, and 7 bases lay between the germline ends. Germline CDR1 is MNHEY and CDR2 is SMNVEV (reference sequence). The CDR3 coding sequence is TGTGCCAGCAGGAGGAGATACAATGAGCAGTTCTTC. Translation: CASRRRYNEQFF.

The rearrangement joins TRBV27 to TRBJ2-7; 9 bases are a match to TRBD1. The V and J ends lost 3 bases and 4 bases, in that order; junction bases with no gene match: 7. Germline assignment: CDR1 MNHEY and CDR2 SMNVEV (reference sequence). The CDR3 has 15 amino acids. Here the CDR3 reads CASSLIPGQGYEQYF. The CDR3, as DNA: TGTGCCAGCAGTTTGATCCCGGGACAGGGTTACGAGCAGTACTTC.

V usage is TRBV6-5 and J usage is TRBJ1-5; 9 bases map to TRBD1. V gave up 5 bases and J gave up 3 bases; unmatched junction bases: 2. Germline CDR1 and CDR2: MNHEY and SVGAGI. The CDR3 consists of 14 residues. The CDR3 is CASSTGGPNQPQHF. The DNA for the CDR3 is TGTGCCAGCAGTACAGGGGGCCCCAATCAGCCCCAGCATTTT.

The V and J genes are TRBV11-1 and TRBJ2-7; 8 bases match TRBD1. From germline, CDR1 is SGHAT and CDR2 FQDESV (reference sequence). The CDR3 totals 13 residues. The V and J ends lost 5 bases and 6 bases, in that order; junction bases with no gene match: 6. The CDR3 DNA sequence: TGTGCCAGCAGCGGTTGGACAGGGAGCGAGCAGTACTTC. Its protein product is CASSGWTGSEQYF.

The chain couples TRBV7-9 to TRBJ1-4; D ambiguous. The germline V gene has CDR1 SEHNR and CDR2 FQNEAQ (reference sequence). The CDR3 sequence is 12 residues long. Trimming removed 2 bases at V and 7 bases at J, with 5 bases between. The CDR3 bases are TGTGCCAGCAGCTTATCTAGTGAAAAACTGTTTTTT. The encoded protein is CASSLSSEKLFF.

The rearrangement joins TRBV6-5 to TRBJ1-1, with 8 bases identical to TRBD1. From germline, CDR1 is MNHEY and CDR2 SVGAGI. This CDR3 region has 16 residues. V shed 0 bases and J 6 bases; nucleotides not matched to a gene: 9. CDR3 DNA: TGTGCCAGCAGTTACTCGAACAGGGGGGTATTCCCTGAAGCTTTCTTT. Translated: CASSYSNRGVFPEAFF.

The chain combines TRBV5-4 with TRBJ1-4; D perhaps matches TRBD1 (5 bases). CDR1 is SGHNT, CDR2 YYREEE, per germline (reference sequence). The V and J ends lost 9 bases and 8 bases respectively, with 17 bases between them. The CDR3 loop spans 13 amino acids. CDR3 protein: CATTDTLGEKLFF. Here the CDR3 DNA reads TGTGCCACCACGGACACCCTGGGGGAAAAACTGTTTTTT.

As DNA, the CDR3 is TGTGCCTGGATACGACAGTTCCCTTTCGGGGAGCAGTACTTC. Translation gives CAWIRQFPFGEQYF. The V and J genes are TRBV30 and TRBJ2-7, with D maybe TRBD1 (5 bases). Deletions cut 4 bases from V and 7 bases from J, with 20 bases between. This CDR3 has 14 amino acids. Germline-derived CDR1 and CDR2 are GTSNPN and SVGIG (reference sequence).

The table lists this clone with a count of one. This chain links TRBV5-8 with TRBJ2-2; the match to TRBD2 covers 10 bases. This CDR3 spans 15 amino acids. With 0 bases clipped from V and 5 bases from J, the junction kept 1 base outside the gene matches. Germline V gene lookup returns CDR1 SGHTS and CDR2 YDEGEE. Here the CDR3 DNA reads TGTGCCAGCAGCTTGGGGACTAGCGGAACCGGGGAGCTGTTTTTT. As protein: CASSLGTSGTGELFF.

The rearrangement joins TRBV7-6 to TRBJ2-7, with TRBD1 matching 7 bases. CDR1 and CDR2 (germline): SGHVS, FNYEAQ. Losses at the gene ends were 0 bases for V and 4 bases for J; bases not matched to a gene: 3. The CDR3 is 14 residues long. CDR3 nucleotide sequence: TGTGCCAGCAGCTTAGCCGCCAGGGGGTACGAGCAGTACTTC. Its protein is CASSLAARGYEQYF. Filled out from reference TRBV7-6 and TRBJ2-7, the complete variable domain reads GAGVSQSPRYKVTKRGQDVALRCDPISGHVSLYWYRQALGQGPEFLTYFNYEAQQDKSGLPNDRFSAERPEGSISTLTIQRTEQRDSAMYRCASSLAARGYEQYFGPGTRLTVT.

The V gene is TRBV6-5, the J gene TRBJ2-7; 10 bases align to TRBD1. Germline CDR1 and CDR2: MNHEY and SVGAGI. Germline trimming cut 7 bases from V and 5 bases from J; bases unmatched to any gene: 8. This CDR3 contains 14 residues. In DNA form, the CDR3 reads TGTGCCAGCACCACCGGGACAGGGGCCCACGAGCAGTACTTC. This sequence encodes CASTTGTGAHEQYF.

The chain recombines TRBV7-9 with TRBJ2-1; 8 nucleotides align to TRBD2. This CDR3 has 17 residues. CDR1 is SEHNR, CDR2 FQNEAQ, per germline (reference sequence). Germline trimming cut 5 bases from V and 4 bases from J; bases unmatched to any gene: 13. CDR3 residues: CASSKDGTSGPYNEQFF. The CDR3 region has the DNA TGTGCCAGCAGCAAAGACGGAACTAGCGGCCCTTACAATGAGCAGTTCTTC.

The chain couples TRBV2 to TRBJ1-1, with a tentative D call TRBD1 (6 bases). Trimming shortened V by 10 bases and J by 4 bases, and 16 bases separated the two germline ends. The CDR3 extends over 13 amino acids. CDR1 and CDR2 from the germline V gene are SNHLY and FYNNEI. The CDR3 DNA sequence: TGTGCCACAATAAACCAGGGGCGCACTGAAGCTTTCTTT. It yields the protein CATINQGRTEAFF. Full variable domain (missing parts from reference TRBV2 and TRBJ1-1): EPEVTQTPSHQVTQMGQEVILRCVPISNHLYFYWYRQILGQKVEFLVSFYNNEISEKSEIFDDQFSVERPDGSNFTLKIRSTKLEDSAMYFCATINQGRTEAFFGQGTRLTVV.

This chain connects TRBV18 to TRBJ2-1, with 10 bases aligning to TRBD1. Trimming at V came to 6 bases and at J to 4 bases, leaving 9 bases not matched to a gene. CDR1 and CDR2 from the germline V gene are KGHSH and LQKENI. CDR3 length equals 16 residues. The CDR3 region has the DNA TGTGCCAGCTCCCGGAGAGACAGGGGGCTGTACAATGAGCAGTTCTTC. It yields the protein CASSRRDRGLYNEQFF.

This sequence joins TRBV5-4 and TRBJ2-1; 13 positions match TRBD2. V lost 0 bases and J lost 6; bases outside the gene matches: 3. Looked up from germline, CDR1 is SGHNT and CDR2 is YYREEE (reference sequence). This CDR3 spans 16 amino acids. CDR3 DNA: TGTGCCAGCAGCTTGGGTGGACTAGCGGGAGTCAATGAGCAGTTCTTC. It codes for CASSLGGLAGVNEQFF.

The genes are TRBV9 and TRBJ2-1; 13 bases map to TRBD2. J gave up 4 bases and V 2 bases, and 6 bases lay outside the gene matches. The CDR3 extends over 17 amino acids. CDR1 is SGDLS, CDR2 YYNGEE, per germline. CDR3 sequence reads: CASSVGTSGRGYNEQFF. In nucleotides, the CDR3 is TGTGCCAGCAGCGTGGGTACTAGCGGGAGGGGATACAATGAGCAGTTCTTC. The entire variable domain, with the rest obtained from reference TRBV9 and TRBJ2-1, is as follows: DSGVTQTPKHLITATGQRVTLRCSPRSGDLSVYWYQQSLDQGLQFLIQYYNGEERAKGNILERFSAQQFPDLHSELNLSSLELGDSALYFCASSVGTSGRGYNEQFFGPGTRLTVL.

The chain combines TRBV9 with TRBJ2-7; 8 positions agree with TRBD1. V lost 0 bases to trimming and J lost 5 bases; unmatched junction nucleotides: 7. There are 15 residues in the CDR3. CDR1 is SGDLS and CDR2 is YYNGEE in the germline V gene. The CDR3 DNA follows: TGTGCCAGCAGCGTAGGCCAGGGGGCTTTTAACGAGCAGTACTTC. Translation gives CASSVGQGAFNEQYF.

DNA for the CDR3: TGTGCCAGCAGCTTAAAGGTGAAAGGGGGCGAGATGTCTGAAGCTTTCTTT. This encodes CASSLKVKGGEMSEAFF. The chain has TRBV7-6 and TRBJ1-1; 7 positions agree with TRBD1. The CDR3 spans 17 residues. Germline V gene data show CDR1 as SGHVS and CDR2 as FNYEAQ. J lost 6 bases, V lost 2 bases, and 15 bases had no gene match.

The chain links TRBV11-2 to TRBJ1-5, with D possibly TRBD1 on 6 matching bases. V was shortened by 1 base and J by 6 bases, with 10 bases between the two germline ends. The CDR3 is 14 amino acids. Germline CDR1 SGHAT, CDR2 FQNNGV. The CDR3 nucleotides read TGTGCCAGCAGCTTAGGGCCAGGGGCTCAGCCCCAGCATTTT. Amino acids: CASSLGPGAQPQHF.

This chain uses TRBV7-9 with TRBJ2-7, with D perhaps matching TRBD1 (6 bases). Germline V CDR1 and CDR2: SEHNR, FQNEAQ (reference sequence). CDR3 length equals 13 residues. With 5 bases removed from V and 5 bases from J, the gap between germline ends came to 13 bases. CDR3 in DNA: TGTGCCAGCAGCGCGCAGGGGCGGGACGAGCAGTACTTC. Its translation: CASSAQGRDEQYF. Together with reference TRBV7-9 and TRBJ2-7, the CDR3 gives the full variable domain: DTGVSQNPRHKITKRGQNVTFRCDPISEHNRLYWYRQTLGQGPEFLTYFQNEAQLEKSRLLSDRFSAERPKGSFSTLEIQRTEQGDSAMYLCASSAQGRDEQYFGPGTRLTVT.

The genes are TRBV6-5 and TRBJ1-4; 10 bases match TRBD1. The germline CDR1 and CDR2 sequences are MNHEY and SVGAGI. With V trimmed by 2 bases and J by 7 bases, 4 bases remained unmatched. The CDR3 extends over 15 amino acids. CDR3 loop: CASSYGDRGLEKLFF. In DNA, the CDR3 is TGTGCCAGCAGTTACGGAGACAGGGGGCTTGAAAAACTGTTTTTT.

The rearrangement joins TRBV19 to TRBJ2-7; 7 bases fit TRBD2. Losses at the gene ends were 7 bases for V and 3 bases for J; bases not matched to a gene: 18. The CDR3 consists of 17 residues. Germline V gives CDR1 LNHDA, CDR2 SQIVND (reference sequence). This CDR3 is CASTKLEGRGTLYEQYF. The CDR3 nucleotides are TGTGCCAGTACCAAACTTGAGGGGCGGGGGACCCTCTACGAGCAGTACTTC.

V usage is TRBV6-1 and J usage is TRBJ1-5; no definite D call. The germline CDR1 and CDR2 sequences are MNHNS and SASEGT. The V end was cut by 0 bases, the J end by 3 bases, with 6 bases between. The CDR3 runs to 14 residues. The CDR3 is CASSEAWANQPQHF. The DNA of the CDR3 is TGTGCCAGCAGTGAAGCGTGGGCCAATCAGCCCCAGCATTTT.

To note about this clone: Its ends do not fully match the called genes, so a read error is possible. The chain recombines TRBV7-7 with TRBJ2-7; 8 bases align to TRBD1. CDR3 length: 14 residues. CDR1 SSHAT and CDR2 FNYEAQ come from the germline V gene (reference sequence). CDR3 sequence (DNA): TGTGCTAGCAGTCAAAGACAGGGGTCCTACGAGCAGTACTTC. Its protein is CASSQRQGSYEQYF.

CDR3 amino acids: CASSLSQGARIGELFF. CDR3 DNA sequence: TGCGCCAGCAGCTTGTCGCAGGGGGCGCGAATCGGGGAGCTGTTTTTT. This chain connects TRBV5-1 to TRBJ2-2, with TRBD1 identical over 8 bases. V shed 1 base and J 7 bases; nucleotides not matched to a gene: 9. This CDR3 spans 16 amino acids. The germline gives CDR1 SGHRS, CDR2 YFSETQ.

V is TRBV19 and J is TRBJ2-7; the D gene is possibly TRBD2 (5 bases). Trimming left V 2 bases short and J 6 bases short, with 14 bases between. The CDR3 sequence is 14 residues long. Germline assignment: CDR1 LNHDA and CDR2 SQIVND (reference sequence). The CDR3 sequence is CASSIIGVSAEQYF. The CDR3 bases are TGTGCCAGTAGTATAATCGGGGTATCAGCCGAGCAGTACTTC.

CDR3 region: CASSPYGLAGGETQYF. CDR3 sequence (DNA): TGTGCCAGCAGCCCCTACGGACTAGCGGGAGGAGAGACCCAGTACTTC. The J gene is TRBJ2-5, the V gene TRBV4-2, with TRBD2 matching over 14 bases. Germline CDR1 reads LGHNA; CDR2 reads YNFKEQ. After removal of 4 bases from V and 4 bases from J, the junction contained 5 bases not matched to a gene. CDR3 length: 16 residues.

The rearrangement joins TRBV27 to TRBJ2-7; a possible D gene is TRBD2 (5 bases). The V and J ends lost 11 bases and 4 bases respectively, with 21 bases between them. CDR1 and CDR2 from the germline V gene are MNHEY and SMNVEV (reference sequence). The CDR3 extends over 14 amino acids. The CDR3 here is CAAGLRARLYEQYF. Written as DNA, the CDR3 is TGTGCCGCCGGGTTGAGGGCGAGACTTTACGAGCAGTACTTC.